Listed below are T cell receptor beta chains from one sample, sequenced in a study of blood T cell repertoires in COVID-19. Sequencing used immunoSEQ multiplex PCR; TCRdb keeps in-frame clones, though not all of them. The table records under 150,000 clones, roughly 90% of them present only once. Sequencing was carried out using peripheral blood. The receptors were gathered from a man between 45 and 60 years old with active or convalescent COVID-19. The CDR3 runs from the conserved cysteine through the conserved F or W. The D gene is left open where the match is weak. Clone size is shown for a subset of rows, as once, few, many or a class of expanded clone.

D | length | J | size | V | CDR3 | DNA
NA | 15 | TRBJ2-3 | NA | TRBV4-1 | CASSQGAGRTDTQYF | TGCGCCAGCAGCCAAGGAGCAGGGCGCACAGATACGCAGTATTTT
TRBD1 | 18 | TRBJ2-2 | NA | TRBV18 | CASSPTGTGVSNTGELFF | TGTGCCAGCTCACCAACCGGGACAGGGGTCTCGAACACCGGGGAGCTGTTTTTT
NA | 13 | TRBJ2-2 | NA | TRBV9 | CASSVVESGELFF | TGTGCCAGCAGCGTAGTCGAGAGCGGGGAGCTGTTTTTT
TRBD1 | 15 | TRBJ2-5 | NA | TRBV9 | CASSVAQGSLETQYF | TGTGCCAGCAGCGTAGCACAGGGGAGTTTAGAGACCCAGTACTTC
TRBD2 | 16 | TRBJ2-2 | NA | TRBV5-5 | CASSLVAGALTGELFF | TGTGCCAGCAGCTTAGTAGCGGGAGCGCTCACCGGGGAGCTGTTTTTT
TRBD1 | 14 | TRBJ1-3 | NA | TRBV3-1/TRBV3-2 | CASSNQDRANTIYF | TGTGCCAGCAGCAACCAAGACAGGGCAAACACCATATATTTT
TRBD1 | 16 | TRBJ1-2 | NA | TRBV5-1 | CASSLDPGGRQGGYTF | TGCGCCAGCAGCTTGGATCCAGGGGGTCGCCAGGGGGGCTACACCTTC
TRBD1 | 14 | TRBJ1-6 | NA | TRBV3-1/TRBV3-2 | CASSRTGARSPLHF | TGTGCCAGCAGCCGTACAGGGGCGAGATCACCCCTCCACTTT
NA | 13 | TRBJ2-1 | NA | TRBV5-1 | CASRGQGFNEQFF | TGCGCCAGCAGGGGTCAGGGTTTCAATGAGCAGTTCTTC
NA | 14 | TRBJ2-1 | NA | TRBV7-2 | CASSLASRVNEQFF | TGTGCCAGCAGCTTGGCTTCGAGGGTCAATGAGCAGTTCTTC
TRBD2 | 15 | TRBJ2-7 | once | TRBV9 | CASSIHDGGNYEQYF | TGTGCCAGCAGTATTCATGACGGGGGGAACTACGAGCAGTACTTC
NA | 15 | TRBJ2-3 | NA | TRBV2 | CASSEAPRRTDTQYF | TGTGCCAGCAGTGAAGCTCCCAGGAGGACAGATACGCAGTATTTT
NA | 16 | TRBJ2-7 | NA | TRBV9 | CASSPPEMRESYEQYF | TGTGCCAGCAGCCCCCCCGAGATGAGGGAGTCCTACGAGCAGTACTTC
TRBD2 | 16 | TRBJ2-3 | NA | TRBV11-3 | CASSASGGAITDTQYF | TGTGCCAGCAGCGCCAGCGGGGGGGCCATCACAGATACGCAGTATTTT
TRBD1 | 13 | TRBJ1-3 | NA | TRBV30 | CAAPRTGGNTIYF | TGTGCTGCCCCCAGGACAGGGGGAAACACCATATATTTT
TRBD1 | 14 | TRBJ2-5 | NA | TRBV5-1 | CASGETGTQETQYF | TGCGCCAGCGGGGAGACAGGGACCCAAGAGACCCAGTACTTC
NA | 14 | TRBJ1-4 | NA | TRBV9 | CASSAGVGGEKLFF | TGTGCCAGCAGCGCAGGGGTAGGGGGAGAAAAACTGTTTTTT
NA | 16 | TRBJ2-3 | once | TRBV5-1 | CASSVAGTRSTDTQYF | TGCGCCAGCAGCGTCGCCGGGACACGTAGCACAGATACGCAGTATTTT
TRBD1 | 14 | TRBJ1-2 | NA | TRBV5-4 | CASSPPGQTYGYTF | TGTGCCAGCAGCCCACCGGGACAGACCTATGGCTACACCTTC
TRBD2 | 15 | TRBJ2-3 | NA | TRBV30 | CAWSVPSGGTDTQYF | TGTGCCTGGAGTGTCCCTAGCGGGGGGACAGATACGCAGTATTTT
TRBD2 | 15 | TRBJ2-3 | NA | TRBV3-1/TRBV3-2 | CASSPLPGGTDTQYF | TGTGCCAGCAGCCCCCTCCCGGGGGGTACAGATACGCAGTATTTT
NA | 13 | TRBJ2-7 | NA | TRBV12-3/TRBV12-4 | CASSTTRAYEQYF | TGTGCCAGCAGTACGACCAGGGCCTACGAGCAGTACTTC